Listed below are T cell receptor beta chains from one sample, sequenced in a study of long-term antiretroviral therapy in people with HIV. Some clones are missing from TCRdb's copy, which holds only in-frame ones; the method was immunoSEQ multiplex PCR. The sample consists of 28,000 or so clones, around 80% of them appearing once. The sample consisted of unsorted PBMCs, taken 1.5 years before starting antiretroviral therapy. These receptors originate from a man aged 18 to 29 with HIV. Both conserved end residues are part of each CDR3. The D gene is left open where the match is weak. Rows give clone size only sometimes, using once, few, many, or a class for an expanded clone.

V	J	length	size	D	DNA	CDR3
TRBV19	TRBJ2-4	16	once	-	TGTGCCAGTAGTGTTTCCGCGTTACTAGCCAAAAACATTCAGTACTTC	CASSVSALLAKNIQYF
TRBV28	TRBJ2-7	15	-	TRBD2	TGTGCCAGCAGTGAGGGACTAGCGGGAACCTACGAGCAGTACTTC	CASSEGLAGTYEQYF
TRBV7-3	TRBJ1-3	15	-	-	TGTGCCAGCAGCTTAATGGGGGACACTGGAAACACCATATATTTT	CASSLMGDTGNTIYF
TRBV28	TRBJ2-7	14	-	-	TGTGCCAGCAGTTTAGAACAGGGGGGGTACGAGCAGTACTTC	CASSLEQGGYEQYF
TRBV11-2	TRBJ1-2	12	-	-	TGTGCCAGCAGCTCCGCCGGGGGCGGCTACACCTTC	CASSSAGGGYTF
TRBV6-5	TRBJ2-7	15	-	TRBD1	TGTGCCAGCAGCCGTACCGGGACAGAGTCCTACGAGCAGTACTTC	CASSRTGTESYEQYF
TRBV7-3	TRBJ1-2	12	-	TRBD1	TGTGCCAGCAGCTTAAGGGACAGCAGCTACACCTTC	CASSLRDSSYTF
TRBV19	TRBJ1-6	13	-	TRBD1	TGTGCCAGTAAGTTACAGGGGAATTCACCCCTCCACTTT	CASKLQGNSPLHF
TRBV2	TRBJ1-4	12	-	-	TGTGCCAGCATCTTAGAGGGTGAAAAACTGTTTTTT	CASILEGEKLFF
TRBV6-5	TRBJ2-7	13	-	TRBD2	TGTGCCAGCAGGGGGACTAGTTCCTACGAGCAGTACTTC	CASRGTSSYEQYF
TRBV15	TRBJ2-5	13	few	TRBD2	TGTGCCACCAGCAGGATAGCGGGAGAGACCCAGTACTTC	CATSRIAGETQYF
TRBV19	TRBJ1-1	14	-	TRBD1	TGTGCCAGTAGTATCGACAGGGGGAACACTGAAGCTTTCTTT	CASSIDRGNTEAFF
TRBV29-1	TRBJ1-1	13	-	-	TGCAGCGTTGAGAAGGGGCCGAACACTGAAGCTTTCTTT	CSVEKGPNTEAFF
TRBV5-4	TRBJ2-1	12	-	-	TGTGCCAGCAGCCACGTGAGTAATGAGCAGTTCTTC	CASSHVSNEQFF
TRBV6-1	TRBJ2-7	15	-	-	TGTGCCAGCGCCCGTTTAGCGGTAGAGAAGTACGAGCAGTACTTC	CASARLAVEKYEQYF
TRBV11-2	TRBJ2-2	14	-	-	TGTGCCAGCAGCTTAATCGCGGGCCTAGGGGAGCTGTTTTTT	CASSLIAGLGELFF
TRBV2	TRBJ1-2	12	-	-	TGTGCCATCGGAGCGGGGAACTATGGCTACACCTTC	CAIGAGNYGYTF
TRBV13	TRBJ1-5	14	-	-	TGTGCCAGCAGCTGGGGAGGGGCAAGTCAGCCCCAGCATTTT	CASSWGGASQPQHF
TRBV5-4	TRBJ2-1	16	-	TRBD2	TGTGCCAGCAGCTTGGGACTAGCGGACCTCTACAATGAGCAGTTCTTC	CASSLGLADLYNEQFF
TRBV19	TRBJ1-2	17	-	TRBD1	TGTGCCAGTAGTACCGACTCGGGACAGGGGAGCGCCTATGGCTACACCTTC	CASSTDSGQGSAYGYTF
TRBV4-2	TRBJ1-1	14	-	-	TGTGCCAGCACTGAAGTAGGGGTCGCCGGTGAAGCTTTCTTT	CASTEVGVAGEAFF
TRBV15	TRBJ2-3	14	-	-	TGTGCCACCAGCCAAAGAGGCGGCGGAGATACGCAGTATTTT	CATSQRGGGDTQYF
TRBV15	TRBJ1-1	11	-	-	TGTGCCACCAGCAGAGGACAGGAAGCTTTCTTT	CATSRGQEAFF
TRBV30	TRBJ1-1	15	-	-	TGTGCCTGGAGCCCTAGGACAGTAATGAACACTGAAGCTTTCTTT	CAWSPRTVMNTEAFF
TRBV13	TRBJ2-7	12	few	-	TGTGCCAGCAGCCGTGGGGGAGAGGAGCAGTACTTC	CASSRGGEEQYF
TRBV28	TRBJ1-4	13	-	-	TGTGCCAGCAGCCCGGATGCTACTGAAAAACTGTTTTTT	CASSPDATEKLFF
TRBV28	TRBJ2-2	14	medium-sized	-	TGTGCCAGCAGTTTCCCGGTTAACACCGGGGAGCTGTTTTTT	CASSFPVNTGELFF
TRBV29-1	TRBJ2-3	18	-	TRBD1	TGCAGCGCCATCCCCCAGGACAGGGGGAGACTTAGCACAGATACGCAGTATTTT	CSAIPQDRGRLSTDTQYF
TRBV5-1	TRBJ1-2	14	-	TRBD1	TGCGCCAGCAGCTTTCAGGGGGCGCGGGATAGCTACACCTTC	CASSFQGARDSYTF
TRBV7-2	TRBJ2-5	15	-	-	TGTGCCAGCAGCTTAGGGGTAGGGTCACAAGAGACCCAGTACTTC	CASSLGVGSQETQYF
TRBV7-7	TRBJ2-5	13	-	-	TGTGCTAGCAGCGGACAGACCCAAGAGACCCAGTACTTC	CASSGQTQETQYF
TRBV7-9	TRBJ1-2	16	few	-	TGTGCCAGCAGCTTAGTAACAGCGGACCTAACTAACGGCTACACCTTC	CASSLVTADLTNGYTF
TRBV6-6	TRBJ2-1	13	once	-	TGTGCCAGCAGGATCGACAGGTACAATGAGCAGTTCTTC	CASRIDRYNEQFF
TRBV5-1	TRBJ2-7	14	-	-	TGCGCCAGCAGCTTGGAAGGGTGGGAGGACGAGCAGTACTTC	CASSLEGWEDEQYF
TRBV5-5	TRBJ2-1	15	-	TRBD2	TGTGCCAGCAGCTCGGGGGAGGGCTCCTACAATGAGCAGTTCTTC	CASSSGEGSYNEQFF
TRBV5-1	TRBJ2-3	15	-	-	TGCGCCAGCAGCTTGGAGACCGGGGTTGTGGGTACGCAGTATTTT	CASSLETGVVGTQYF
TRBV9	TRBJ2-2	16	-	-	TGTGCCAGCAGCGTAGCTCGGGCGGGAAGGGCCGGGGAGCTGTTTTTT	CASSVARAGRAGELFF
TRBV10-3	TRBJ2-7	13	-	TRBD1	TGTGCCAGCGAGGGGGCTAGCAAAGACGAGCAGTACTTC	CASEGASKDEQYF
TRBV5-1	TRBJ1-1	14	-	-	TGCGCCAGCAGACATAATACAGGGAACACTGAAGCTTTCTTT	CASRHNTGNTEAFF
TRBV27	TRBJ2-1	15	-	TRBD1	TGTGCCAGCAGGCATGGACAGGGGTTTTTGAATGAGCAGTTCTTC	CASRHGQGFLNEQFF
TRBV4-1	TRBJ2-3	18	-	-	TGCGCCAGCAGCCAATTCGTAGGACTAGACCGTAGGGGGCATACGCAGTATTTT	CASSQFVGLDRRGHTQYF
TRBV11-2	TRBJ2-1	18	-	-	TGTGCCAGCAGCTTAGATTATGGTCGACGGGTTCCCTACAATGAGCAGTTCTTC	CASSLDYGRRVPYNEQFF
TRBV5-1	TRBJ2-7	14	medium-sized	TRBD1	TGCGCCAGCAGCTTCGGGACAGGGGACTACGAGCAGTACTTC	CASSFGTGDYEQYF
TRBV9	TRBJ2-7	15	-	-	TGTGCCAGCAGCGTAGCGGACGGGTCCTTCTACGAGCAGTACTTC	CASSVADGSFYEQYF
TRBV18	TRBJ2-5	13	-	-	TGTGCCAGCTCAGGACTAGGGGGAGAGACCCAGTACTTC	CASSGLGGETQYF
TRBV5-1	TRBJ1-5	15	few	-	TGCGCCAGCAGCTTGGAGGCAGGGAGTTATCAGCCCCAGCATTTT	CASSLEAGSYQPQHF
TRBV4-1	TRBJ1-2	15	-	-	TGCGCCAGCAGCCAGTTAGGACGGCTCCGGGATGGCTACACCTTC	CASSQLGRLRDGYTF
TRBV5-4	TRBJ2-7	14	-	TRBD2	TGTGCCAGCAGCTTCGACGGGGGGAGGTACGAGCAGTACTTC	CASSFDGGRYEQYF
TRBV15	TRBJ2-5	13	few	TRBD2	TGTGCCACCAGCAGGATAGCGGGGGAGACCCAGTACTTC	CATSRIAGETQYF
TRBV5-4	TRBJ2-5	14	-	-	TGTGCCAGCAGCCGAAGTGAGGGCTGGGAGACCCAGTACTTC	CASSRSEGWETQYF
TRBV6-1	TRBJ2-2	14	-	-	TGTGCCAGCAGGCAGCAGGGGAACACCGGGGAGCTGTTTTTT	CASRQQGNTGELFF
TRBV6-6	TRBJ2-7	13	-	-	TGTGCCAGCAGTTCGGACACGTACAACGAGCAGTACTTC	CASSSDTYNEQYF
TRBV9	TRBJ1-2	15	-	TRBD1	TGTGCCAGCAGCGTAGATACAGGGGGAGAGCGTGGCTACACCTTC	CASSVDTGGERGYTF
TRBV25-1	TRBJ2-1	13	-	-	TGTGCCAGCTGGGGGGAGGTCCAGAATGAGCAGTTCTTC	CASWGEVQNEQFF
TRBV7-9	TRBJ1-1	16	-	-	TGTGCCAGCAGCTTTAGAGGGGGTTTAATGAACACTGAAGCTTTCTTT	CASSFRGGLMNTEAFF